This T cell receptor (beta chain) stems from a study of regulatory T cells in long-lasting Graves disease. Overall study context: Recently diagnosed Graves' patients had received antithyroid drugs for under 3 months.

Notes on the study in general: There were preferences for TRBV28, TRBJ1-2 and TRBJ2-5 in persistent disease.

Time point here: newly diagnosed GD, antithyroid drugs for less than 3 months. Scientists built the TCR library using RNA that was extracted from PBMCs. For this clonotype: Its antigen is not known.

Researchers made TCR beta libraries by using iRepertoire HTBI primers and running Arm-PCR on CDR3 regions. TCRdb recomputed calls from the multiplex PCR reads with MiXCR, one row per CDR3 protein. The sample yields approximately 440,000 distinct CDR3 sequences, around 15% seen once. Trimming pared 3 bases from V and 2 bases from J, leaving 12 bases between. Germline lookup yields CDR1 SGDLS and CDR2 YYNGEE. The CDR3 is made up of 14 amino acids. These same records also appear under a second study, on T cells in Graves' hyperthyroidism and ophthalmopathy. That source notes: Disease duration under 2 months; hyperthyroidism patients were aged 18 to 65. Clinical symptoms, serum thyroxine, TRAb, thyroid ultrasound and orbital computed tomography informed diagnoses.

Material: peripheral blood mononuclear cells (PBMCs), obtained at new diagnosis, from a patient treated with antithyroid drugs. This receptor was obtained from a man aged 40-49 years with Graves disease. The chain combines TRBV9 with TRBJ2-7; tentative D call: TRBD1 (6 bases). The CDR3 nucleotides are TGTGCCAGCAGCGCAACAGGGAACCCCTACGAGCAGTACTTC. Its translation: CASSATGNPYEQYF.